This paragraph covers one TCR beta chain sequence. Its cognate antigen has yet to be identified. No per-base quality is available; no much larger clone lies one base away. The cysteine opens and the phenylalanine closes a CDR3 of 13 amino acids. CDR3 DNA is the only sequence kept; it has 39 bases, read in frame from the first base. The junction carries 12 bases between V and J, which are trimmed by 2 bases and 8 bases respectively. The germline V gene encodes CDR1 MDHEN and CDR2 SYDVKM. RNA was extracted using the RNeasy kit, and about 0.45 to 1 microgram was reverse transcribed with random hexamers. The immunoSEQ multiplex PCR assay, which covers 54 Vbeta and 13 Jbeta segments, was used to amplify TCR beta CDR3 regions. To correct PCR amplification bias, a synthetic template baseline was used for both primer optimization and computational correction. The study's processing was this. Reads were annotated to V, D and J genes per IMGT and analyzed with immunoSEQ Analyzer, keeping only productive sequences. Clonality was computed as one minus Shannon entropy normalized by log2 of the number of productive unique sequences. For each patient and control, public and private clones were evaluated within the 100 most prevalent clones. Clones were defined as Susac-specific when absent from the healthy and MS cohorts, from 1,000 to 1,100 published viral clones and from other ImmuneACCESS disease sequences. The public reads were run again by TCRdb, first through fastp at Q25 and then through MiXCR, and only productive beta chains were kept. One record per CDR3 amino acid sequence lists the most common genes and DNA. For this entry, the V and J calls and clone size follow TCRdb and not the study's own pipeline. The sample data list 110,000 to 150,000 distinct CDR3 sequences, and nearly 95% of these were observed just once. In total, the top ten clones hold around 0.29% of the sample.

The data stem from a study of CD8 T cells in Susac syndrome (dated by TCRdb to between 2017 and 2020). Concerning the study at large: Repertoire sequencing was used to test whether CD8+ T cell activation and differentiation in Susac syndrome was antigen driven. The clonality of the CD8+ T cell repertoire was compared across about a dozen healthy donors, about 14 Susac syndrome patients and roughly 16 multiple sclerosis patients. Findings and caveats that apply to the study as a whole: The TCR sequencing and HLA analysis was acknowledged to have included a relatively small number of individuals.

Peripheral blood CD8+ and CD4+ T cells from healthy donors, Susac syndrome patients and multiple sclerosis patients were profiled by high-throughput TCR beta sequencing. Healthy donors were included as age- and sex-matched controls. Bulk CD8+ and CD4+ T cells were purified by magnetic negative isolation, whereas CD8+ TEMRA cells were enriched by FACS. Blood was drawn into EDTA tubes, processed within 24 hours, and PBMCs were isolated by density gradient centrifugation. PBMCs destined for TCR sequencing were cryopreserved in liquid nitrogen and later thawed in a 37 °C water bath. Purity of sorted or isolated CD4+, CD8+ and CD8+ TEMRA cells was at least 90%.

This sequence originates from a human donor in good health. The sample taken for sequencing was CD8+ T cells from PBMCs. This sequence uses TRBV28 and TRBJ1-2; the D gene is not confidently resolved. For the CDR3, the sequence is CASSLPLGSGYTF. The nucleotide sequence reads as follows: TGTGCCAGCAGTTTACCCCTGGGATCCGGCTACACCTTC.